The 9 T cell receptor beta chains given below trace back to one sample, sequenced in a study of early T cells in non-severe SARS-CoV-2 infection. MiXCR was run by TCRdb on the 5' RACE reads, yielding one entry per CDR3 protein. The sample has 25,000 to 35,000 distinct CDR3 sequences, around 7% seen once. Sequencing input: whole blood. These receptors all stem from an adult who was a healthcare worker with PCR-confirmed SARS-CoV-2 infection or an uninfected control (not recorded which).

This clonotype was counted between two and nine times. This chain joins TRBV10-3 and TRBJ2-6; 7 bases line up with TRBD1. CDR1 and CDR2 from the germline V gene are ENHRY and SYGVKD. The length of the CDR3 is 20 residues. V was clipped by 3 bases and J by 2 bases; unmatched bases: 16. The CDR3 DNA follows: TGTGCCATCAGTGACCCGCTAGGGACAGCCGCCCGGCCTGGGGCCAACGTCCTGACTTTC. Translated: CAISDPLGTAARPGANVLTF.

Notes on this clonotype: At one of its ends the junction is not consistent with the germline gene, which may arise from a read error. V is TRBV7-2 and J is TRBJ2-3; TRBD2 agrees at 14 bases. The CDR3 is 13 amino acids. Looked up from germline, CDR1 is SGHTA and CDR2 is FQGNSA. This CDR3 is CASSSLTSGGARF. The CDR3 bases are TGTGCCAGCAGCAGCCTGACTAGCGGGGGGGCCCGTTTT.

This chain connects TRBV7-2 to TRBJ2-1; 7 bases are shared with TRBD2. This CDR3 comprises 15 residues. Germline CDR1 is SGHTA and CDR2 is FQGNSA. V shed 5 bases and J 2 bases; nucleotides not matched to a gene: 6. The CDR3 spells CASSPGGSPYNEQFF. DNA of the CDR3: TGTGCCAGCAGCCCCGGGGGGAGCCCCTACAATGAGCAGTTCTTC.

The CDR3 sequence is CASSLTQETQYF. The CDR3, as DNA: TGTGCCAGCAGCTTAACACAAGAGACCCAGTACTTC. This chain uses TRBV7-9 with TRBJ2-5, with unresolved D. This CDR3 contains 12 residues. CDR1 is SEHNR and CDR2 is FQNEAQ in the germline V gene (reference sequence). The V end lost 2 bases, the J end lost 2 bases, and 3 bases lay between the germline ends.

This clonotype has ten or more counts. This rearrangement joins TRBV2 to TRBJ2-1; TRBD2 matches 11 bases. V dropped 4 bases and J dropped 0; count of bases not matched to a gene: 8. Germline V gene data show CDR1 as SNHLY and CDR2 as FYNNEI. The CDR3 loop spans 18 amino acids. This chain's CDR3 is CASSALAGGRNSYNEQFF. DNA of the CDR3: TGTGCCAGCAGTGCTCTAGCGGGAGGCCGGAACTCCTACAATGAGCAGTTCTTC.

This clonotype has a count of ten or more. The CDR3 is CASTQGVGGTQYF. The CDR3 coding sequence is TGTGCCAGTACTCAGGGGGTTGGCGGGACCCAGTACTTC. The chain joins TRBV19 to TRBJ2-5; 7 positions match TRBD1. The J segment lost 7 bases and the V segment lost 7 bases, leaving 9 bases of the junction unmatched. This CDR3 contains 13 residues. Per the germline V gene, CDR1 is LNHDA and CDR2 is SQIVND (reference sequence).

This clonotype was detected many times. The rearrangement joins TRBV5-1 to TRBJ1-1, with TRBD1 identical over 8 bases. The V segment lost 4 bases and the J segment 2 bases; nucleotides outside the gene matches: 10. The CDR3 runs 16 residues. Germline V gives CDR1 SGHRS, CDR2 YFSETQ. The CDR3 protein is CASSPGIGTGNTEAFF. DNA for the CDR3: TGCGCCAGCAGCCCGGGGATCGGGACAGGAAACACTGAAGCTTTCTTT.

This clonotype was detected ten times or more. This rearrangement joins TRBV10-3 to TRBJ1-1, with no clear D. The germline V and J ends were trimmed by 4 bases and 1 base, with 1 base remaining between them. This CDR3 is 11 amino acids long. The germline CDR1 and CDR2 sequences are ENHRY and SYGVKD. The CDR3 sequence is CAISGNTEAFF. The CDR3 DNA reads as TGTGCCATCAGTGGGAACACTGAAGCTTTCTTT.

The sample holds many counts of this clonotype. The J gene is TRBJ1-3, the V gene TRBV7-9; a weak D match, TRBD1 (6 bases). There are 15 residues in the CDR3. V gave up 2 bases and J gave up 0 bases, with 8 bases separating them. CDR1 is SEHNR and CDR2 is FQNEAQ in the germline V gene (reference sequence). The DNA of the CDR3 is TGTGCCAGCAGCTTAAGGACAGCCTCTGGAAACACCATATATTTT. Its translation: CASSLRTASGNTIYF.